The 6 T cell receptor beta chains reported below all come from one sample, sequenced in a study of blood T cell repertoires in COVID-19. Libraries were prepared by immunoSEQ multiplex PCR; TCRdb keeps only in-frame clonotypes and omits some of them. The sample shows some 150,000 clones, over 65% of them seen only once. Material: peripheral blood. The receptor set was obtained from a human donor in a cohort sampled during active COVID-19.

Here the CDR3 reads CASSLDGVGSPLHF. Written as DNA, the CDR3 is TGTGCCAGCAGCTTAGACGGGGTCGGCTCACCCCTCCACTTT. V usage is TRBV11-2 and J usage is TRBJ1-6; D unclear. From germline, CDR1 is SGHAT and CDR2 FQNNGV. The CDR3 consists of 14 residues. Trimming stripped 0 bases from V and 10 bases from J, with 10 bases between.

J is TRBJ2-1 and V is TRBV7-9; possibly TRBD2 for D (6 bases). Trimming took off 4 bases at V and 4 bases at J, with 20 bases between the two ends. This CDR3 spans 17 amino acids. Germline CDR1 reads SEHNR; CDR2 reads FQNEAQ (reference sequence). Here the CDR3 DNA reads TGTGCCAGCAGCTCCTATTCGTCCGGGGGTCCATACAATGAGCAGTTCTTC. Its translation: CASSSYSSGGPYNEQFF.

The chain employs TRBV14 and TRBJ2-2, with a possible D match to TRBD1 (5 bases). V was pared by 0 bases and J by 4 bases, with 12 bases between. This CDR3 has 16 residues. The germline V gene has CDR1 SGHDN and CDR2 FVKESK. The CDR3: CASSQEAKGLTGELFF. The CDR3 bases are TGTGCCAGCAGCCAAGAGGCGAAGGGGCTCACCGGGGAGCTGTTTTTT.

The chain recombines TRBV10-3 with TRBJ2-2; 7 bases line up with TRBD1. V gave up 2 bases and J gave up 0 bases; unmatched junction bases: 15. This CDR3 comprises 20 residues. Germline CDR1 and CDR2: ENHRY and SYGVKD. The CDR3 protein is CAISERGVVGQRTNTGELFF. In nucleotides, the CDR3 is TGTGCCATCAGTGAGAGGGGCGTAGTGGGACAGAGGACGAACACCGGGGAGCTGTTTTTT.

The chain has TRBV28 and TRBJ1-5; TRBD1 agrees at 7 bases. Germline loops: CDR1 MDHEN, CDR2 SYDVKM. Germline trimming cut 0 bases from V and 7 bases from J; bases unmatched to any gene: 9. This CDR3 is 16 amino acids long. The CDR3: CASSLWEGATGQPQHF. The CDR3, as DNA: TGTGCCAGCAGTTTATGGGAGGGCGCGACAGGGCAGCCCCAGCATTTT.

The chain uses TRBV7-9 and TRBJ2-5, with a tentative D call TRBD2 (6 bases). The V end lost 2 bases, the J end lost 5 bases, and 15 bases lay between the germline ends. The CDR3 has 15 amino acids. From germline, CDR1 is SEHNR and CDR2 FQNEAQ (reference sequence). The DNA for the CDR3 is TGTGCCAGCAGCTTACGGACTACCAGGATGGAGACCCAGTACTTC. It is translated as CASSLRTTRMETQYF.